The clone carrying this T cell receptor (beta chain) was picked up one time. The antigen is not known. Germline V gives CDR1 MNHEY, CDR2 SMNVEV (reference sequence). CDR3 length equals 13 residues. V dropped 6 bases and J dropped 0 bases, with 9 bases sitting between them. Samples were taken several times over chemoradiotherapy. The data are from a study of chemoradiotherapy in HPV16-positive cancers. Study as a whole: Two HPV16-positive patients' cells yielded candidate HPV-specific clones and common motifs. General study points: Non-HPV-specific T cells did not expand in tumors during treatment, whereas candidate HPV-specific clones and E7-related motifs did. Only a couple of HPV16-positive patients supplied the functional HPV-specificity definition.

Produced via immunoSEQ multiplex PCR; TCRdb's table is partial and in-frame only. Found here are about 6,900 clones, 85% to 90% of them singletons; the top ten hold 7% to 9%. This chain joins TRBV27 and TRBJ2-7; a weak D match, TRBD1 (6 bases). The specimen comprised tumor tissue, sampled from a patient who underwent chemoradiotherapy. This TCR was recovered from a human donor with HPV-associated anogenital cancer. The CDR3 DNA sequence: TGTGCCAGCAGGGGGGCTGCCTCCTACGAGCAGTACTTC. Its translation is CASRGAASYEQYF.